The clone carrying this T cell receptor (beta chain) was detected only a few times. Its target is unknown. These data belong to a study of T cell repertoires in cytomegalovirus infection. TCRdb reanalysed the reads using MiXCR and keeps one entry per CDR3 protein. The profile shows some 900,000 distinct CDR3 sequences, approximately 29% of them singletons. This receptor was taken from a human donor in good health (CMV status not recorded). Some clones in this sample may be carry-over from other donors' samples. Source: cultured CD8+ T cells from PBMCs, taken from culture after CMV antigen stimulation.

CDR3 nucleotides: TGTGCCAGCAGTGCCCTATACCGAGCAACTAATGAAAAACTGTTTTTT. This codes for CASSALYRATNEKLFF. J is TRBJ1-4 and V is TRBV28; D gene uncertain. Germline CDR1 MDHEN, CDR2 SYDVKM. Trimming took off 5 bases at V and 0 bases at J, with 13 bases between the two ends. The CDR3 sequence is 16 residues long.